These 11 T cell receptor beta chains came from one sample sequenced in a study of cytomegalovirus exposure and HLA in healthy donors. Primers included in the PCR were 60 Vbeta and 13 Jbeta primers. Assay used: immunoSEQ multiplex PCR; TCRdb lists only in-frame clones, some missing. Here the sample spans about 200,000 clones, roughly 80% being singletons. Sequencing input: PBMCs. Receptors originate from a man younger than 45 in good health and CMV-seronegative.

The rearrangement links TRBV2 to TRBJ2-2; D not certain. V shed 6 bases and J shed 0 bases, with 5 bases lying between them. The CDR3 sequence is 13 residues long. From germline, CDR1 is SNHLY and CDR2 FYNNEI. The CDR3 region is CASRTSNTGELFF. The CDR3 coding sequence is TGTGCCAGCAGGACTTCGAACACCGGGGAGCTGTTTTTT.

The rearrangement links TRBV6-6 to TRBJ1-4, with TRBD1 as a possible D gene (5 bases). Per the germline V gene, CDR1 is MNHNY and CDR2 is SVGAGI (reference sequence). Trimming removed 0 bases from V and 3 bases from J, with 8 bases in between. The length of the CDR3 is 15 residues. The CDR3 spells CASSYSAGSNEKLFF. Written as DNA, the CDR3 is TGTGCCAGCAGTTACTCGGCAGGGTCTAATGAAAAACTGTTTTTT.

V and J are TRBV5-6 and TRBJ2-2; 7 bases match TRBD2. This CDR3 is 15 amino acids long. Germline V gives CDR1 SGHDT, CDR2 YYEEEE. Trimming at V came to 0 bases and at J to 4 bases, leaving 3 bases not matched to a gene. The CDR3: CASSLVGRGTGELFF. The CDR3 bases are TGTGCCAGCAGCTTGGTAGGGAGGGGCACCGGGGAGCTGTTTTTT.

CDR3 amino acids: CASSRGQNLNNSPLHF. In DNA, the CDR3 is TGTGCCAGCAGCCGCGGACAGAACCTCAATAATTCACCCCTCCACTTT. J is TRBJ1-6 and V is TRBV7-9, with D perhaps TRBD1 (6 bases). Trimming stripped 5 bases from V and 5 bases from J, with 16 bases between. CDR1 and CDR2 (germline): SEHNR, FQNEAQ (reference sequence). This CDR3 region has 16 residues.

The rearrangement joins TRBV7-2 to TRBJ1-1; 10 bases fit TRBD1. Looked up from germline, CDR1 is SGHTA and CDR2 is FQGNSA. The length of the CDR3 is 16 residues. V shed 3 bases, J shed 5 bases, and the junction held 9 bases outside the gene matches. The CDR3 nucleotides are TGTGCCAGCAGCTTGCGACAGGGGGCGCCGAATACTGAAGCTTTCTTT. Translation gives CASSLRQGAPNTEAFF.

This chain uses TRBV7-9 with TRBJ2-3, with D uncertain. The CDR3 totals 13 residues. V dropped 5 bases and J dropped 0 bases, with 6 bases sitting between them. Germline loops: CDR1 SEHNR, CDR2 FQNEAQ (reference sequence). The CDR3 DNA reads as TGTGCCAGCAGCGCAGGAAGCACAGATACGCAGTATTTT. Residues: CASSAGSTDTQYF.

The chain has TRBV5-1 and TRBJ2-5; D possibly corresponds to TRBD1 (6 bases). Per germline, CDR1 SGHRS and CDR2 YFSETQ. V was shortened by 3 bases and J by 7 bases, with 13 bases between the two germline ends. The CDR3 has 13 amino acids. In DNA, the CDR3 is TGCGCCAGCAGCTATACAGGGCCGGGGACCCAGTACTTC. Protein: CASSYTGPGTQYF.

Written as DNA, the CDR3 is TGTGCCAGCAGCCCCGGACTACCTACTATAGATACGCAGTATTTT. Its protein product is CASSPGLPTIDTQYF. This rearrangement joins TRBV4-2 to TRBJ2-3; D possibly corresponds to TRBD2 (6 bases). Trimming cost V 4 bases and J 5 bases, with 16 bases left between them. The CDR3 contains 15 residues. In germline, CDR1 is LGHNA, CDR2 YNFKEQ.

The chain joins TRBV28 to TRBJ1-2, with a tentative D call TRBD1 (5 bases). CDR1 is MDHEN and CDR2 is SYDVKM in the germline V gene. V lost 6 bases and J 12 bases, leaving 26 bases between the germline ends. This CDR3 contains 15 residues. CDR3 residues: CASREERGSVIRDTF. DNA of the CDR3: TGTGCCAGCAGGGAAGAAAGGGGCTCCGTGATCAGGGACACCTTC.

The chain combines TRBV19 with TRBJ2-2, with a tentative D call TRBD2 (5 bases). Germline loops: CDR1 LNHDA, CDR2 SQIVND (reference sequence). This CDR3 has 15 residues. Trimming took 2 bases from V and 6 from J, leaving 13 bases between them. This CDR3 is CASSIWGSSAGELFF. The CDR3 bases are TGTGCCAGTAGTATATGGGGTAGTAGCGCCGGGGAGCTGTTTTTT.

The chain carries TRBV4-1 and TRBJ2-5; the match to TRBD2 covers 8 bases. This CDR3 has 15 amino acids. The germline CDR1 and CDR2 sequences are MGHRA and YSYEKL. Trimming removed 0 bases from V and 3 bases from J; junction bases left unmatched: 3. The CDR3 nucleotides are TGCGCCAGCAGCCAAGATTCCGGGGGGGAAGAGACCCAGTACTTC. Translating gives CASSQDSGGEETQYF.